Listed below are T cell receptor beta chains from one sample, sequenced in a study of early T cells in non-severe SARS-CoV-2 infection. TCRdb ran MiXCR on the 5' RACE reads and lists one entry per CDR3 protein. This table has 55,000 to 70,000 distinct CDR3 sequences, approximately 4.6% appearing once. The sequences come from whole blood, collected at baseline. The receptors stem from an adult who was a healthcare worker with PCR-confirmed SARS-CoV-2 infection or an uninfected control (not recorded which). The donor label of this sample is uncertain. The CDR3 runs from the conserved cysteine through the conserved F or W. Each record gives: D gene, J gene, V gene, clone size, CDR3 DNA, CDR3 protein. The D gene is left open where the match is weak. Clone sizes are given selectively: once, few, many, or a class where the clone is expanded.

>.|TRBJ2-2|TRBV10-3|many
TGTGCCATCACCCGTGAGGGTACGAACACCGGGGAGCTGTTTTTT
CAITREGTNTGELFF
>.|TRBJ2-3|TRBV6-5|many
TGTGCCAGCAGTTACTCTAGCGTGGGCACAGATACGCAGTATTTT
CASSYSSVGTDTQYF
>.|TRBJ2-3|TRBV11-2|many
TGTGCCAGCAGCTTAGCAGGGAGTCTCGACACGCAGTATTTT
CASSLAGSLDTQYF
>.|TRBJ2-7|TRBV5-4|many
TGTGCCAGCAGCATAAGAACAACGACCTACGAGCAGTACTTC
CASSIRTTTYEQYF
>TRBD1|TRBJ2-5|TRBV25-1|many
TGTGCCAGCAGTAAACAGGGGTATCCAGAGACCCAGTACTTC
CASSKQGYPETQYF
>TRBD2|TRBJ2-3|TRBV7-2|few
TGTGCCAGCAGCCCAGAGGCTAGCGGGGGGGCAGATACGCAGTATTTT
CASSPEASGGADTQYF
>.|TRBJ1-2|TRBV5-1|.
TGCGCCAGCAGCTTGGAATTAGGGGCTGGCTACACCTTC
CASSLELGAGYTF
>.|TRBJ2-3|TRBV3-1|.
TGTGCCAGCAGCCGTTACTCGGGGCCCCCAGAAGATACGCAGTATTTT
CASSRYSGPPEDTQYF
>.|TRBJ1-2|TRBV20-1|few
TGCAGTGCTAGAGAAGGACAGTCCCTGGGCTACACCTTC
CSAREGQSLGYTF
>.|TRBJ2-3|TRBV5-6|.
TGTGCCAGCAGTCTTAAGGTGGTGGGGCAGGTGCAGGATACGCAGTATTTT
CASSLKVVGQVQDTQYF
>.|TRBJ1-1|TRBV12-3/TRBV12-4|many
TGTGCCAGCATTCGGGACTCCGAAGGGCAAGCGGCTTTCTTT
CASIRDSEGQAAFF
>.|TRBJ1-1|TRBV7-6|.
TGTGCCAGCAGCTTAGTTGGGGTTATGAACACTGAAGCTTTCTTT
CASSLVGVMNTEAFF
>.|TRBJ1-2|TRBV12-3/TRBV12-4|many
TGTGCCAGCAGTTTAGACAGGACTAACTATGGCTACACCTTC
CASSLDRTNYGYTF
>.|TRBJ1-1|TRBV24-1|.
TGTGCCACCAGTGGGGAGATAGGCGCTGAAGCTTTCTTT
CATSGEIGAEAFF
>TRBD1|TRBJ1-6|TRBV15|.
TGTGCCACCAGCAGAGACACGGAAGGGGGCGGTTATTCACCCCTCCACTTT
CATSRDTEGGGYSPLHF
>TRBD1|TRBJ1-5|TRBV11-2|many
TGTGCCAGCAGCTCGGACAGGGGCAATCAGCCCCAGCATTTT
CASSSDRGNQPQHF
>.|TRBJ1-2|TRBV7-9|.
TGTGCCAGCAGCCCCAGCTCCTATGGCTACACCTTC
CASSPSSYGYTF
>.|TRBJ2-5|TRBV20-1|many
TGCAGTGCCCGGAGGATGGGACAAGAGACCCAGTACTTC
CSARRMGQETQYF
>.|TRBJ1-6|TRBV7-8|few
TGTGCCAGCAGCTTAGACGGGCAGGCAAATTCACCCCTCCACTTT
CASSLDGQANSPLHF
>.|TRBJ1-2|TRBV19|many
TGTGCCAGTAGTCGAAGGACAGCCCATGGCTACACCTTC
CASSRRTAHGYTF
>.|TRBJ2-2|TRBV6-4|many
TGTGCCAGCGCTGTCGAGGGGGACACCGGGGAGCTGTTTTTT
CASAVEGDTGELFF
>TRBD1|TRBJ2-7|TRBV20-1|many
TGCAGTGCTAGAGAAGCCCGGACAGGATCCTACGAGCAGTACTTC
CSAREARTGSYEQYF
>.|TRBJ2-1|TRBV7-2|.
TGTGCCAGCAGCTTAGGGGGACGGACTACCAATGAGCAGTTCTTC
CASSLGGRTTNEQFF
>TRBD1|TRBJ2-7|TRBV29-1|many
TGCAGCGCCGTGACAGGGGTGAGGTACGAGCAGTACTTC
CSAVTGVRYEQYF
>.|TRBJ1-1|TRBV12-3/TRBV12-4|.
TGTGCCAGCAGTCCCGGTTACAGCGCTTTCTTT
CASSPGYSAFF
>.|TRBJ2-7|TRBV2|many
TGTGCCAGCAAGGGGGAAGCACCCTACGAGCAGTACTTC
CASKGEAPYEQYF
>.|TRBJ2-3|TRBV7-6|few
TGTGCCAGCAGCTTAGTCCGGCTAGAAAATCCAGATACGCAGTATTTT
CASSLVRLENPDTQYF
>.|TRBJ2-7|TRBV6-5|.
TGTGCCAGCAGTTGGGGCTCCACAGTAACCTACGAGCAGTACTTC
CASSWGSTVTYEQYF
>TRBD2|TRBJ2-5|TRBV25-1|.
TGTGCCAGCAGTCTTCGGACTAGCGGGGGGAAAGAGACCCAGTACTTC
CASSLRTSGGKETQYF
>TRBD2|TRBJ2-5|TRBV6-1|many
TGTGCCAGCAGGGGGACTAGCGATGGGGAGACCCAGTACTTC
CASRGTSDGETQYF
>TRBD2|TRBJ2-7|TRBV28|many
TGTGCCAGCAGTTTAGCGGGGGGGCAGTACGAGCAGTACTTC
CASSLAGGQYEQYF
>.|TRBJ2-5|TRBV11-2|.
TGTGCCAGCGTGGGCAGACAAGAGACCCAGTACTTC
CASVGRQETQYF
>.|TRBJ1-1|TRBV4-1|few
TGCGCCAGCAGCCAAGTCGGGTCAGCGAAGAACACTGAAGCTTTCTTT
CASSQVGSAKNTEAFF
>.|TRBJ1-5|TRBV11-2|many
TGTGCCAGCAGCTTAGAAAGGGATCAGCCCCAGCATTTT
CASSLERDQPQHF
>.|TRBJ1-1|TRBV3-1|few
TGTGCCAGCAGCACCCTGGGGTTGAACACTGAAGCTTTCTTT
CASSTLGLNTEAFF
>TRBD2|TRBJ2-3|TRBV7-3|many
TGTGCCAGCAGCTCACTAGCGGGGGGGCCAACAGATACGCAGTATTTT
CASSSLAGGPTDTQYF
>.|TRBJ1-1|TRBV6-6|.
TGTGCCAGCAAGAAGACAGGCCAATACACTGAAGCTTTCTTT
CASKKTGQYTEAFF
>TRBD1|TRBJ2-3|TRBV28|few
TGTGCCAGCAGTATACCTCAACTAACAGGGGGCACAGATACGCAGTATTTT
CASSIPQLTGGTDTQYF
>.|TRBJ2-5|TRBV11-2|few
TGTGCCAGCAGCCGGGACTGGGGTAACCAGTACTTC
CASSRDWGNQYF
>.|TRBJ2-6|TRBV29-1|few
TGCAGCGTCTCATCAGGGCCCGGGGCCAACGTCCTGACTTTC
CSVSSGPGANVLTF
>TRBD1|TRBJ2-7|TRBV3-1|.
TGTGCCAGCAAGGTCAGGGGGAATAGCTACGAGCAGTACTTC
CASKVRGNSYEQYF
>.|TRBJ2-3|TRBV5-1|many
TGCGCCAGCAGCTTGGGTTGGAGCACGGATACGCAGTATTTT
CASSLGWSTDTQYF
>.|TRBJ1-2|TRBV28|many
TGTGCCAGCAGGTGGGACCGGAACTATGGCTACACCTTC
CASRWDRNYGYTF
>.|TRBJ1-2|TRBV9|.
TGTGCCAGCAGCTTCGACGACCTGTCTGGCTACACCTTC
CASSFDDLSGYTF
>.|TRBJ1-2|TRBV4-3|.
TGCGCCAGCAGCCAAGAGAGGGGAGGTGGCTACACCTTC
CASSQERGGGYTF
>.|TRBJ1-1|TRBV12-3/TRBV12-4|many
TGTGCCAGCAGTTACGGGACGCCAGACACTGAAGCTTTCTTT
CASSYGTPDTEAFF
>.|TRBJ1-5|TRBV12-3/TRBV12-4|few
TGTGCCAGCAGTTACAACAGTGCAAATCAGCCCCAGCATTTT
CASSYNSANQPQHF
>TRBD2|TRBJ2-7|TRBV10-2|many
TGCGCCAGCAGTGACCCTAGCGGCAGCTCCTACGAGCAGTACTTC
CASSDPSGSSYEQYF
>.|TRBJ2-1|TRBV28|.
TGTGCCAGCAGTTTTCAAACGGATTACAATGAGCAGTTCTTC
CASSFQTDYNEQFF
>.|TRBJ2-7|TRBV29-1|few
TGCAGCGTTGAATACGGGACTGCGAGCTCCTACGAGCAGTACTTC
CSVEYGTASSYEQYF
>.|TRBJ1-4|TRBV7-3|many
TGTGCCAGCAGCTTAAGGGCTCCCCCAGGTTATAATGAAAAACTGTTTTTT
CASSLRAPPGYNEKLFF
>TRBD2|TRBJ2-5|TRBV7-6|many
TGTGCCAGCAGCACGAGCGGGGTACAAGAGACCCAGTACTTC
CASSTSGVQETQYF
>.|TRBJ2-7|TRBV5-1|few
TGCGCCAGCAGCTTCAGCCAGCACTACGAGCAGTACTTC
CASSFSQHYEQYF
>.|TRBJ1-2|TRBV6-1|many
TGTGCCAGCACCCCTTCCCGGTCCGCCTATGGCTACACCTTC
CASTPSRSAYGYTF
>.|TRBJ2-7|TRBV29-1|many
TGCAGCGTTGAAGACACCGGACGTAGCTCCTACGAGCAGTACTTC
CSVEDTGRSSYEQYF
>.|TRBJ1-6|TRBV12-3/TRBV12-4|many
TGTGCCAGCAGAGGGGACTATAATTCACCCCTCCACTTT
CASRGDYNSPLHF
>.|TRBJ1-5|TRBV5-1|.
TGCGCCAGCAGCCCCGGGCAGCCTAATCAGCCCCAGCATTTT
CASSPGQPNQPQHF
>TRBD1|TRBJ2-7|TRBV7-9|many
TGTGCCAGCAGCTTATGGGACAGGGAAAACGAGCAGTACTTC
CASSLWDRENEQYF
>.|TRBJ1-2|TRBV28|many
TGTGCCAGCAGGCAGGGGACAAACTATGGCTACACCTTC
CASRQGTNYGYTF